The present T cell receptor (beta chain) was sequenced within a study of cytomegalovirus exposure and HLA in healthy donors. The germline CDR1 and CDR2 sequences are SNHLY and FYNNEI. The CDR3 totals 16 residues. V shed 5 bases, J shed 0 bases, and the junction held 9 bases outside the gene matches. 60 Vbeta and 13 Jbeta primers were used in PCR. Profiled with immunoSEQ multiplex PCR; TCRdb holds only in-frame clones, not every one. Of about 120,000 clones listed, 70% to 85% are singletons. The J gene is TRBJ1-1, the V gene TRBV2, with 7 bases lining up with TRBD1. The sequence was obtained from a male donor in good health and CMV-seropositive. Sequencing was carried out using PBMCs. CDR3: CASSIDRANLNTEAFF. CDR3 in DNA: TGTGCCAGCAGTATCGACAGGGCAAATTTGAACACTGAAGCTTTCTTT.